This T cell receptor (beta chain) is drawn from a study of a mutant IDH1 vaccine in newly diagnosed glioma. Study summary: The initiation of vaccination occurred 4-6 weeks after radiotherapy alone, or with temozolomide cycles. Patients previously underwent radiotherapy, temozolomide, or both, and most underwent both.

The protocol was immunoSEQ multiplex PCR, while the TCRdb copy is restricted to in-frame clones and leaves out a portion. The sample has tens of thousands of clones, 82% seen once; the top ten hold around 19%. Time point defined: week 47, end of study. A single vaccine dose contained 300 ug of mutant IDH1 20-mer peptide, and topical imiquimod was used with it. Concerning this clone: Its antigen is not identified.

The clonotype was recovered from a man younger than 35 with glioma. Some clones in this sample may be carry-over from other donors' samples. The source was PBMCs, collected from a glioma patient whose treatment included an IDH1 peptide vaccine.

The CDR3 DNA reads TGCAGCGTTGTATGGGACGCAGCTGAGCAGTTCTTC. Amino acids: CSVVWDAAEQFF. The chain employs TRBV29-1 and TRBJ2-1; either TRBD1 or TRBD2 may supply D (5 bases each). V was pared by 4 bases and J by 9 bases, with 13 bases between. Germline V CDR1 and CDR2: SQVTM, ANQGSEA. The CDR3 totals 12 residues.